This T cell receptor beta chain was captured by sequencing in a study of blood T cell repertoires in COVID-19. Only one count was recorded for this clone. How the authors handled the data: The authors estimated nucleated cell counts from reference gene primer amplification. Some clones are missing from TCRdb's copy, which holds only in-frame ones; the method was immunoSEQ multiplex PCR. For V, J and clone size, that table is used; D and trimming come from the DNA. The sample contains 330,000 or so clones, 92% of which appear only once. Researchers sorted participants into cohorts using their self-reported clinical history. Germline assignment: CDR1 SNHLY and CDR2 FYNNEI. This CDR3 contains 14 residues. The junction had 4 bases not matched to a gene; V was cut back by 5 bases and J by 4 bases.

Sequences were obtained from PBMCs or T cells enriched from blood (not recorded which). The chain joins TRBV2 to TRBJ1-1; 10 bases match TRBD1. The sequence was collected from a woman in her twenties or thirties who had recovered from COVID-19. The CDR3: CASSMTGGGTEAFF. CDR3 DNA: TGTGCCAGCAGTATGACAGGGGGCGGCACTGAAGCTTTCTTT.